This passage covers 17 T cell receptor beta chains from one sample sequenced in a study of T-cell reconstitution after alpha-beta-depleted transplantation in children. Preparation of the TCRbeta library involved a method that used unique molecular identifiers. A single record per CDR3 protein comes from TCRdb applying MiXCR to the PCR reads. This sample carries 300,000 to 350,000 distinct CDR3 sequences, about 16% of them seen once, and the ten largest clones take around 41%. This specimen was PBMCs, mostly from graft donor cells, taken 360 days after TCRalphabeta/CD19-depleted stem cell transplant. These receptors all come from a male patient aged 2 to 9 who had a stem cell transplant for acute lymphoblastic leukemia, so the T cells may come from the graft donor.

This clonotype appeared many times. This sequence joins TRBV7-9 and TRBJ2-7; TRBD2 agrees at 10 bases. The CDR3 runs 15 residues. Losses at the gene ends were 4 bases for V and 2 bases for J; bases not matched to a gene: 5. Germline-derived CDR1 and CDR2 are SEHNR and FQNEAQ (reference sequence). CDR3 protein: CASSSRTSGTYEQYF. The DNA for the CDR3 is TGTGCCAGCAGCTCACGGACTAGCGGTACCTACGAGCAGTACTTC.

This chain links TRBV6-1 with TRBJ2-2, with TRBD2 matching over 8 bases. After removal of 6 bases from V and 4 bases from J, the junction contained 4 bases not matched to a gene. The CDR3 extends over 14 amino acids. The germline V gene has CDR1 MNHNS and CDR2 SASEGT. DNA for the CDR3: TGTGCCAGCAGCGGACTAGCCATCACCGGGGAGCTGTTTTTT. Protein sequence: CASSGLAITGELFF.

This clonotype was observed a handful of times. The J gene is TRBJ2-1, the V gene TRBV20-1; TRBD2 is a possible D gene (5 bases). This CDR3 comprises 11 residues. The germline V and J ends were trimmed by 3 bases and 8 bases, with 8 bases remaining between them. Per the germline V gene, CDR1 is DFQATT and CDR2 is SNEGSKA (reference sequence). CDR3 coding DNA: TGCAGTGCTAGGCTAGCCCATGAGCAGTTCTTC. It specifies CSARLAHEQFF.

The genes are TRBV29-1 and TRBJ2-5; D is unclear. V lost 4 bases, J lost 3 bases, and 9 bases lay in between. CDR1 and CDR2 (germline): SQVTM, ANQGSEA. This CDR3 has 12 residues. The CDR3 DNA follows: TGCAGCGTTGTCCAACAGAAAGAGACCCAGTACTTC. The encoded protein is CSVVQQKETQYF.

CDR3 in DNA: TGTGCCAGCAGTTTAGTTGGGATGGGTGTTAGGTCAGTGTGGAGTACCGGGGAGCTGTTTTTT. It is translated as CASSLVGMGVRSVWSTGELFF. V gene TRBV12-3 or TRBV12-4 combines with J gene TRBJ2-2; unclear D gene. The germline V and J ends were trimmed by 1 base and 5 bases, with 29 bases remaining between them. The length of the CDR3 is 21 residues.

This clonotype was counted ten times or more. J is TRBJ2-7 and V is TRBV4-3; D is perhaps TRBD1 (5 bases). Germline CDR1 reads LGHNA; CDR2 reads YSLEER. The CDR3 length is 15 residues. The ends were cut back, 1 base at V and 0 bases at J, with 10 bases in the middle. The CDR3: CASSQGTLSSYEQYF. The CDR3 nucleotides read TGCGCCAGCAGCCAAGGGACACTTAGCTCCTACGAGCAGTACTTC.

The CDR3 bases are TGTGCCAGCAACGGAGGGCCCTACAATGAGCAGTTCTTC. Amino acid sequence: CASNGGPYNEQFF. The chain has TRBV2 and TRBJ2-1, with D possibly matching TRBD2 (6 bases). Per the germline V gene, CDR1 is SNHLY and CDR2 is FYNNEI. This CDR3 is 13 amino acids long. Trimming removed 7 bases at V and 2 bases at J, with 9 bases between.

This clonotype was counted many times. The rearrangement uses TRBV20-1 and TRBJ1-2; weak D call: TRBD1 (6 bases). Germline-derived CDR1 and CDR2 are DFQATT and SNEGSKA (reference sequence). The length of the CDR3 is 12 residues. With 5 bases removed from V and 2 bases from J, the gap between germline ends came to 9 bases. Here the CDR3 reads CSALQGNYGYTF. The CDR3 nucleotides are TGCAGTGCTCTCCAGGGGAACTATGGCTACACCTTC.

This clonotype appeared a few times. CDR3 DNA: TGTGCCAGCAGCTCTTCCCCTAGCTTCCGCTCCTACGAGCAGTACTTC. Its protein product is CASSSSPSFRSYEQYF. This sequence joins TRBV7-9 and TRBJ2-7; a possible D gene is TRBD2 (5 bases). This CDR3 has 16 residues. Germline V gene sequence: CDR1 SEHNR, CDR2 FQNEAQ (reference sequence). Trimming removed 4 bases at V and 0 bases at J, with 16 bases between. Based on the CDR3 plus reference TRBV7-9 and TRBJ2-7, the full variable domain is DTGVSQNPRHKITKRGQNVTFRCDPISEHNRLYWYRQTLGQGPEFLTYFQNEAQLEKSRLLSDRFSAERPKGSFSTLEIQRTEQGDSAMYLCASSSSPSFRSYEQYFGPGTRLTVT.

Only a few counts were recorded for this clonotype. The chain joins TRBV3-1 to TRBJ2-7; the D gene is possibly TRBD2 (5 bases). Trimming took 1 base from V and 9 from J, leaving 10 bases between them. Germline CDR1 LGHDT, CDR2 YNNKEL (reference sequence). The CDR3 runs 12 residues. The CDR3 DNA follows: TGTGCCAGCAGCCAAGTGGCGGGTGGGCAGTACTTC. Amino acids: CASSQVAGGQYF.

The sample holds a few counts of this clonotype. This chain uses TRBV20-1 with TRBJ1-4; 10 bases fit TRBD1. V trimming: 3 bases; J trimming: 8 bases; junction bases outside the gene matches: 9. Germline V gene data show CDR1 as DFQATT and CDR2 as SNEGSKA (reference sequence). The CDR3 sequence is 15 residues long. The CDR3 DNA sequence: TGCAGTGCTAGGGCACCGGGACAGGGGCCGGAAAAACTGTTTTTT. Its protein is CSARAPGQGPEKLFF.

This sequence joins TRBV7-9 and TRBJ2-1; unclear D gene. This CDR3 region has 15 residues. The germline CDR1 and CDR2 sequences are SEHNR and FQNEAQ (reference sequence). Deletions cut 0 bases from V and 4 bases from J, with 10 bases between. CDR3 protein: CASSLALAEYNEQFF. In DNA, the CDR3 is TGTGCCAGCAGCTTAGCGCTGGCGGAGTACAATGAGCAGTTCTTC.

The genes are TRBV20-1 and TRBJ2-1, with 9 bases identical to TRBD2. Germline V lookup: CDR1 DFQATT, CDR2 SNEGSKA (reference sequence). The CDR3 totals 18 residues. V was clipped by 6 bases and J by 4 bases; unmatched bases: 19. The CDR3 bases are TGCAGTGCCGAGGGACCTAGCGGGAATTTTTGGGTATACAATGAGCAGTTCTTC. Its translation: CSAEGPSGNFWVYNEQFF.

This clonotype has a count of ten or more. The chain uses TRBV5-1 and TRBJ1-1; D not resolved. The CDR3 runs to 13 residues. CDR1 and CDR2 (germline): SGHRS, YFSETQ. The germline V and J ends were trimmed by 4 bases and 0 bases, with 7 bases remaining between them. The CDR3 protein is CASSGWVNTEAFF. CDR3 DNA: TGCGCCAGCAGCGGGTGGGTGAACACTGAAGCTTTCTTT.

This chain links TRBV12-3 or TRBV12-4 with TRBJ2-7; the D call may be TRBD1 or TRBD2 (5 bases each). The CDR3 consists of 15 residues. Deletions cut 7 bases from V and 2 bases from J, with 18 bases between. For the CDR3, the DNA is TGTGCCAGCACCTTAGGGGCGGGCGTCACCTACGAGCAGTACTTC. It codes for CASTLGAGVTYEQYF.

The CDR3 loop reads CASKLRHHTGELFF. CDR3 sequence (DNA): TGTGCCAGCAAATTAAGACACCACACCGGGGAGCTGTTTTTT. V and J are TRBV5-6 and TRBJ2-2; D ambiguous. This CDR3 region has 14 residues. The ends were cut back, 6 bases at V and 3 bases at J, with 12 bases in the middle. CDR1 is SGHDT, CDR2 YYEEEE, per germline.

This clonotype was seen more than once but under ten times. The chain has TRBV6-2 or TRBV6-3 and TRBJ2-1; TRBD2 might be the D (6 bases). The CDR3 consists of 15 residues. Per the germline V gene, CDR1 is MNHEY and CDR2 is SVGEGT. V was cut by 3 bases and J by 6 bases, with 15 bases left in between. The CDR3 here is CASSYQRVRGNEQFF. The CDR3 DNA follows: TGTGCCAGCAGTTATCAGCGGGTACGAGGCAATGAGCAGTTCTTC.